One sample yielded the 3 T cell receptor beta chains listed below, sequenced in a study of metastatic and nonmetastatic thyroid tumors. TCRdb re-called the PCR reads via MiXCR. The sample contains almost 85,000 clones, about 12% of which appear only once. No treatment had been given to any patient before thyroid surgery. The source material was tumor tissue. The receptors come from a female donor with papillary thyroid cancer or a benign thyroid nodule (not recorded which). Some clones in this sample may be carry-over from other donors' samples.

The rearrangement links TRBV4-2 to TRBJ2-5; 8 bases are shared with TRBD2. Germline CDR1 and CDR2: LGHNA and YNFKEQ. The CDR3 spans 14 residues. V was clipped by 8 bases and J by 3 bases; unmatched bases: 8. CDR3 loop: CASGSSAGEETQYF. For the CDR3, the DNA is TGTGCCAGCGGGAGCTCAGCGGGAGAAGAGACCCAGTACTTC.

This clone has ten or more counts. This chain connects TRBV7-3 to TRBJ2-5, with a possible D match to TRBD1 (6 bases). The CDR3 extends over 13 amino acids. Germline CDR1 reads SGHTA; CDR2 reads FQGTGA. V was clipped by 6 bases and J by 2 bases, with 10 bases between them. CDR3 region: CASSNGQQETQYF. CDR3 sequence (DNA): TGTGCCAGCAGTAACGGACAGCAAGAGACCCAGTACTTC.

This clone was seen at least ten times. The rearrangement uses TRBV14 and TRBJ2-3; D perhaps matches TRBD2 (5 bases). The V end was cut by 2 bases, the J end by 8 bases, with 14 bases between. The CDR3 is 14 residues long. Germline V gene sequence: CDR1 SGHDN, CDR2 FVKESK. The CDR3 protein is CASSQLIGEGTQYF. The CDR3 DNA reads as TGTGCCAGCAGCCAATTGATCGGAGAGGGTACGCAGTATTTT.